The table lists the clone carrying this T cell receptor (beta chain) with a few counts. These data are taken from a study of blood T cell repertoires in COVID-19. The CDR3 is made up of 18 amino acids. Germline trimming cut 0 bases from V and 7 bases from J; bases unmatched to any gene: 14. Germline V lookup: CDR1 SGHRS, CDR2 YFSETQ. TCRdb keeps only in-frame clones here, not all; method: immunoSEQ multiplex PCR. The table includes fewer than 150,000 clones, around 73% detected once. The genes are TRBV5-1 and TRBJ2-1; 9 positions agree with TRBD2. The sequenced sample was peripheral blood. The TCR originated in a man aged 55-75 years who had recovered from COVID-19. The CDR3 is CASSLGPLGRGGRNEQFF. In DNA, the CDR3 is TGCGCCAGCAGCTTGGGCCCCTTAGGGCGGGGGGGACGAAATGAGCAGTTCTTC.